Below are 15 T cell receptor beta chains sequenced from a single sample in a study of blood T cells in healthy people across ages. A second PCR, run for roughly 7 to 12 cycles, used a sample-barcoded 5' primer plus a J-beta primer mix. Each CDR3 protein gets one entry after TCRdb re-called the 5' RACE reads with MiXCR. Of some 1,800,000 distinct CDR3 sequences listed, 39% are singletons. The sequencing input was blood. All receptors derive from a human donor in good health.

This chain uses TRBV7-2 with TRBJ2-1, with 12 bases lining up with TRBD2. The CDR3 totals 16 residues. V shed 5 bases and J 7 bases; nucleotides not matched to a gene: 9. Per germline, CDR1 SGHTA and CDR2 FQGNSA. CDR3 region: CASSPGLAGLGNEQFF. The CDR3 coding sequence is TGTGCCAGCAGCCCTGGACTAGCGGGGCTGGGTAATGAGCAGTTCTTC.

The chain has TRBV7-9 and TRBJ2-3; TRBD2 is a possible D gene (6 bases). The length of the CDR3 is 14 residues. V was cut by 5 bases and J by 4 bases, with 13 bases left in between. Germline V gives CDR1 SEHNR, CDR2 FQNEAQ (reference sequence). CDR3 sequence: CASSPEGLADTQYF. CDR3 coding DNA: TGTGCCAGCAGCCCGGAGGGTTTAGCAGATACGCAGTATTTT. The entire variable domain, with the rest obtained from reference TRBV7-9 and TRBJ2-3, is as follows: DTGVSQNPRHKITKRGQNVTFRCDPISEHNRLYWYRQTLGQGPEFLTYFQNEAQLEKSRLLSDRFSAERPKGSFSTLEIQRTEQGDSAMYLCASSPEGLADTQYFGPGTRLTVL.

The chain employs TRBV10-3 and TRBJ2-1; 11 nucleotides agree with TRBD2. V lost 7 bases and J lost 3; bases outside the gene matches: 5. Germline V gives CDR1 ENHRY, CDR2 SYGVKD. This CDR3 contains 15 residues. The CDR3 here is CAINLSGGGYNEQFF. CDR3 coding DNA: TGTGCCATCAACCTTAGCGGGGGGGGCTACAATGAGCAGTTCTTC.

The chain couples TRBV28 to TRBJ2-7; a possible D gene is TRBD2 (6 bases). Germline V gene data show CDR1 as MDHEN and CDR2 as SYDVKM. The CDR3 has 14 amino acids. Trimming took off 7 bases at V and 2 bases at J, with 15 bases between the two ends. The CDR3 is CASNYRRVPYEQYF. The DNA for the CDR3 is TGTGCCAGCAACTATCGGAGGGTTCCCTACGAGCAGTACTTC.

The chain employs TRBV6-2 or TRBV6-3 and TRBJ2-1; 7 nucleotides match TRBD1. This CDR3 is built from 14 residues. The V segment lost 2 bases and the J segment 10 bases; nucleotides outside the gene matches: 8. CDR1 MNHEY and CDR2 SVGEGT come from the germline V gene. The CDR3 DNA reads as TGTGCCAGCAGTTACGGGGACAGCTCCTACGAGCAGTTCTTC. This translates into CASSYGDSSYEQFF.

There are a few counts of this clonotype. CDR3 amino acids: CASSPRGGLVRYGYTF. CDR3 in DNA: TGTGCCAGCAGCCCAAGGGGTGGGCTAGTGCGCTATGGCTACACCTTC. The J gene is TRBJ1-2, the V gene TRBV7-9; maybe TRBD1 (5 bases). CDR1 and CDR2 (germline): SEHNR, FQNEAQ (reference sequence). This CDR3 region has 16 residues. Trimming removed 5 bases from V and 4 bases from J, with 20 bases in between.

This clonotype appeared a few times. The rearrangement links TRBV12-3 or TRBV12-4 to TRBJ1-4, with D uncertain. The CDR3 runs 13 residues. V lost 5 bases and J 11 bases, leaving 15 bases between the germline ends. The CDR3 DNA sequence: TGTGCCAGCAGTGCTGGGAGCCCCGAGAAACTGTTTTTT. Translation: CASSAGSPEKLFF.

The genes are TRBV20-1 and TRBJ1-2; tentative D call: TRBD1 (6 bases). Germline V gene sequence: CDR1 DFQATT, CDR2 SNEGSKA (reference sequence). The CDR3 has 11 residues. V was pared by 5 bases and J by 4 bases, with 8 bases between. CDR3 DNA sequence: TGCAGTGCTCCAGGGGCCTATGGCTACACCTTC. This gives the protein CSAPGAYGYTF.

V is TRBV12-3 or TRBV12-4 and J is TRBJ1-2, with 7 bases aligning to TRBD1. The CDR3 contains 15 residues. The V gene end was trimmed by 5 bases and the J gene end by 2 bases; junction bases not matched to a gene: 8. The CDR3 bases are TGTGCCAGCAGTCAAAACAGGGGAGTGAACTATGGCTACACCTTC. Translation gives CASSQNRGVNYGYTF.

This sequence joins TRBV9 and TRBJ2-1; TRBD1 or TRBD2 may be the D gene (7 bases each). Per germline, CDR1 SGDLS and CDR2 YYNGEE. CDR3 length equals 14 residues. Trimming took off 6 bases at V and 8 bases at J, with 18 bases between the two ends. The CDR3 region has the DNA TGTGCCAGCACTGTAGACAGGGCGGGGGATGAGCAGTTCTTC. It yields the protein CASTVDRAGDEQFF. The entire variable domain, with the rest obtained from reference TRBV9 and TRBJ2-1, is as follows: DSGVTQTPKHLITATGQRVTLRCSPRSGDLSVYWYQQSLDQGLQFLIQYYNGEERAKGNILERFSAQQFPDLHSELNLSSLELGDSALYFCASTVDRAGDEQFFGPGTRLTVL.

The CDR3 coding sequence is TGCGCCAGCAGCTTGGATGGCAGGGTGCACGACTATGGCTACACCTTC. Encoded protein: CASSLDGRVHDYGYTF. The chain carries TRBV5-1 and TRBJ1-2; TRBD1 might be the D (5 bases). Germline V gives CDR1 SGHRS, CDR2 YFSETQ. CDR3 length: 16 residues. With 0 bases removed from V and 3 bases from J, the gap between germline ends came to 15 bases.

In its sample, this clonotype was seen a few times. The chain joins TRBV29-1 to TRBJ2-5; TRBD2 agrees at 11 bases. Germline CDR1 reads SQVTM; CDR2 reads ANQGSEA. V shed 2 bases and J 7 bases; nucleotides not matched to a gene: 3. The CDR3 is 13 amino acids. CDR3 region: CSVEKGLAATQYF. CDR3 nucleotides: TGCAGCGTTGAAAAGGGACTAGCGGCGACCCAGTACTTC.

This rearrangement joins TRBV20-1 to TRBJ2-5; D gene unclear. The J call is uncertain, as TRBJ2-7 better fits the DNA end. This CDR3 has 14 amino acids. CDR1 and CDR2 (germline): DFQATT, SNEGSKA (reference sequence). The CDR3, as DNA: TGCAGTGCTAGATACTTCGGTGGTCCCTACGAGCAGTACTTC. Amino acid sequence: CSARYFGGPYEQYF.

The rearrangement links TRBV20-1 to TRBJ2-3; a possible D gene is TRBD1 (5 bases). The V gene's germline CDR1 is DFQATT and CDR2 SNEGSKA (reference sequence). V lost 5 bases to trimming and J lost 4 bases, with 16 bases between them. The CDR3 is 14 residues long. This chain's CDR3 is CSAPMVGVADTQYF. The CDR3, as DNA: TGCAGTGCTCCGATGGTAGGGGTGGCAGATACGCAGTATTTT.

The CDR3 DNA is TGTGCCAGTCGGGCAGCAGCTAACTATGGCTACACCTTC. It specifies CASRAAANYGYTF. The J gene is TRBJ1-2, the V gene TRBV7-2, with D unclear. The CDR3 sequence is 13 residues long. V shed 9 bases and J shed 0 bases, with 11 bases lying between them. Germline V CDR1 and CDR2: SGHTA, FQGNSA.